This T cell receptor beta chain is from a study of blood T cell repertoires in COVID-19. Study-wide background: Spain, Italy and the United States supplied samples that represented acute and convalescent COVID-19. PBMCs, B-cell-depleted T cells, or T cells provided the cDNA or gDNA that made up the material.

The authors' processing: Nucleated cell counts were estimated from reference gene primer amplification. Using immunoSEQ multiplex PCR, the repertoire was profiled, and TCRdb retains in-frame clones only, with some absent. That table supplies the V and J calls and clone size; D and trimming were determined from the DNA. The sample yields tens of thousands of clones, roughly nine tenths seen once. Trimming pared 3 bases from V and 4 bases from J, leaving 10 bases between. The CDR3 contains 13 residues. CDR1 and CDR2 (germline): SGDLS, YYNGEE. Material for sequencing was peripheral blood. This sequence originates from a human donor with active COVID-19. The donor label of this sample is uncertain. The chain uses TRBV9 and TRBJ1-1; D perhaps matches TRBD1 (6 bases). CDR3 residues: CASSAGESTEAFF. The CDR3 coding sequence is TGTGCCAGCAGCGCAGGGGAATCCACTGAAGCTTTCTTT.